The 9 T cell receptor beta chains below were found in one sample sequenced in a study of post-analysis software for immune sequencing data. Broader study findings: Patients had higher frequencies than controls of about 5 TRBV segments, including TRBV5-6, TRBV5-1 and TRBV20-1.

Unique molecular identifiers were present in the TCR beta cDNA libraries. TCRdb reanalysed the PCR reads using MiXCR and keeps one entry per CDR3 protein. Altogether a few hundred thousand distinct CDR3 sequences are present, approximately 46% being singletons, with the ten largest covering 12%. Their antigens are not known. Specimen: blood. The receptors originated from a girl aged 10-17 years with multiple sclerosis.

V usage is TRBV29-1 and J usage is TRBJ2-7; D uncertain. CDR1 is SQVTM and CDR2 is ANQGSEA in the germline V gene. V lost 4 bases to trimming and J lost 2 bases, with 9 bases between them. This CDR3 spans 12 amino acids. The DNA for the CDR3 is TGCAGCGTTGGACAAGTCGCCTACGAGCAGTACTTC. It is translated as CSVGQVAYEQYF.

The chain recombines TRBV20-1 with TRBJ2-4, with TRBD2 matching over 9 bases. The CDR3 is 15 amino acids. The germline CDR1 and CDR2 sequences are DFQATT and SNEGSKA (reference sequence). V shed 5 bases and J 13 bases; nucleotides not matched to a gene: 18. CDR3 nucleotides: TGCAGTGCTCAACGACTAGCGGAGGATAGCTGGGAGCAGTACTTC. It yields the protein CSAQRLAEDSWEQYF.

This clonotype was found once. CDR3 in DNA: TGTGCCAGCAGCTCTCGTCCGACTAGCGGAGGGGGAAATGAGCAGTTCTTC. Its translation is CASSSRPTSGGGNEQFF. The gene calls are TRBV7-2 and TRBJ2-1; 9 bases agree with TRBD2. V lost 4 bases to trimming and J lost 7 bases; unmatched junction nucleotides: 14. The germline CDR1 and CDR2 sequences are SGHTA and FQGNSA. The CDR3 covers 17 residues.

The rearrangement links TRBV20-1 to TRBJ2-7; perhaps D is TRBD1 or TRBD2 (5 bases each). Germline CDR1 is DFQATT and CDR2 is SNEGSKA (reference sequence). V lost 6 bases and J lost 0, with 15 bases in between. There are 14 residues in the CDR3. The CDR3 loop reads CSAYGAGLSYEQYF. DNA for the CDR3: TGCAGTGCCTACGGGGCAGGGCTCTCCTACGAGCAGTACTTC.

The CDR3 sequence: CSVTASINEQFF. The CDR3 bases are TGCAGCGTTACGGCCAGCATCAATGAGCAGTTCTTC. J is TRBJ2-1 and V is TRBV29-1; D ambiguous. V lost 5 bases and J lost 6, with 11 bases in between. The CDR3 length is 12 residues. The germline gives CDR1 SQVTM, CDR2 ANQGSEA.

This chain uses TRBV28 with TRBJ2-1, with a weak D call TRBD1 (5 bases). The J call may not be correct, given that the DNA end is closer to TRBJ2-7. The CDR3 consists of 14 residues. Looked up from germline, CDR1 is MDHEN and CDR2 is SYDVKM. The CDR3 protein is CASSFSTAIYEQYF. CDR3 nucleotides: TGTGCCAGCAGTTTCTCGACAGCCATCTACGAGCAGTACTTC.

The chain combines TRBV11-2 with TRBJ2-4; D might be TRBD1 or TRBD2, each matching 5 bases. This CDR3 has 14 residues. Germline V lookup: CDR1 SGHAT, CDR2 FQNNGV. Trimming cost V 2 bases and J 13 bases, with 18 bases left between them. The CDR3 region is CASSLNRWELEQYF. The CDR3, as DNA: TGTGCCAGCAGCTTAAACAGGTGGGAGCTTGAGCAGTACTTC.

V gene TRBV20-1 combines with J gene TRBJ2-7; D may correspond to TRBD1 or TRBD2 (5 bases each). This CDR3 comprises 14 residues. Germline assignment: CDR1 DFQATT and CDR2 SNEGSKA (reference sequence). V was trimmed by 0 bases and J by 4 bases, leaving 13 bases between them. Here the CDR3 reads CSARDPWGFYEQYF. DNA for the CDR3: TGCAGTGCTAGAGATCCATGGGGGTTTTACGAGCAGTACTTC.

The chain links TRBV6-5 to TRBJ2-7, with a possible D match to TRBD2 (6 bases). The CDR3 length is 17 residues. Germline CDR1 is MNHEY and CDR2 is SVGAGI. V lost 2 bases and J 7 bases, leaving 24 bases between the germline ends. CDR3 loop: CASSYGLAGRTYNEQYF. The CDR3 DNA follows: TGTGCCAGCAGTTACGGCCTTGCGGGAAGGACGTACAATGAGCAGTACTTC.